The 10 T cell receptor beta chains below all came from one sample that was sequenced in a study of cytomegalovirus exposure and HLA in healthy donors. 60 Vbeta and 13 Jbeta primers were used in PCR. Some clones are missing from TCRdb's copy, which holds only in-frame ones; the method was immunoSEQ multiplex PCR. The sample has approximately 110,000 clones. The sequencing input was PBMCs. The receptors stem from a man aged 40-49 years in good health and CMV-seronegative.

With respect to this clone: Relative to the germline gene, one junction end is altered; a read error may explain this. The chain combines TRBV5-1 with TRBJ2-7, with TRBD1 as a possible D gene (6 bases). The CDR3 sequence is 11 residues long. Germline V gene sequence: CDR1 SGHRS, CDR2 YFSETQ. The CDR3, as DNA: TGCGCCAGCAGCTTGGAGGGACAAGAGGAATTC. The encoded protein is CASSLEGQEEF.

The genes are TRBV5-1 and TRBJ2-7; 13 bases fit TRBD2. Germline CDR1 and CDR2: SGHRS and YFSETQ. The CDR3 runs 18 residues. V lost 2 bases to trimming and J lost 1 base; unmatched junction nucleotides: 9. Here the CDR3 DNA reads TGCGCCAGCAGCTTATCCGGGACTAGCGGGACAATTTCCTACGAGCAGTACTTC. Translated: CASSLSGTSGTISYEQYF.

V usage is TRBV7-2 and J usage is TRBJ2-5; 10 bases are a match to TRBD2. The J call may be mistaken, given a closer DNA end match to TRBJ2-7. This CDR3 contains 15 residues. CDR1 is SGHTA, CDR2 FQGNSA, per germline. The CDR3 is CASSSVAGGTYEQYF. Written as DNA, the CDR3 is TGTGCCAGCAGCTCCGTAGCGGGAGGCACCTACGAGCAGTACTTC.

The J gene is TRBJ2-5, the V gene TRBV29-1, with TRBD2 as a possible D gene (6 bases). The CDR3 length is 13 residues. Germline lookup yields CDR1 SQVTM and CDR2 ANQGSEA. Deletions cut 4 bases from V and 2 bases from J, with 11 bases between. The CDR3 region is CSVGGSGQETQYF. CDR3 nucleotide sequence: TGCAGCGTTGGGGGTAGCGGACAAGAGACCCAGTACTTC.

As DNA, the CDR3 is TGTGCCAGCAGTGAAAGAGGGTTCGGCAATCAGCCCCAGCATTTT. The encoded protein is CASSERGFGNQPQHF. The genes are TRBV25-1 and TRBJ1-5; D uncertain. Trimming took 2 bases from V and 2 from J, leaving 10 bases between them. CDR3 length: 15 residues. Germline CDR1 is MGHDK and CDR2 is SYGVNS. The whole variable domain, remainder taken from reference TRBV25-1 and TRBJ1-5, is EADIYQTPRYLVIGTGKKITLECSQTMGHDKMYWYQQDPGMELHLIHYSYGVNSTEKGDLSSESTVSRIRTEHFPLTLESARPSHTSQYLCASSERGFGNQPQHFGDGTRLSIL.

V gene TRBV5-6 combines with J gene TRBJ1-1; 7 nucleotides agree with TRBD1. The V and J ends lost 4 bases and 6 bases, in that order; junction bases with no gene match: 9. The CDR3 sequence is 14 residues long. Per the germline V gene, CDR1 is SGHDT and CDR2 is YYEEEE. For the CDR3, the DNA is TGTGCCAGCAGCCTCTTAGACAGGGAAGCTGAAGCTTTCTTT. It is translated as CASSLLDREAEAFF.

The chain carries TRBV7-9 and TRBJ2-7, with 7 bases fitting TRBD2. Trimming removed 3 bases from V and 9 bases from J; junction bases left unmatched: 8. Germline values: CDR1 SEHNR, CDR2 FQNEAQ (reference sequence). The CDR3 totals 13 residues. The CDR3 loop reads CASSFTGEGGQYF. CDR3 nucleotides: TGTGCCAGCAGCTTTACGGGGGAGGGCGGGCAGTACTTC.

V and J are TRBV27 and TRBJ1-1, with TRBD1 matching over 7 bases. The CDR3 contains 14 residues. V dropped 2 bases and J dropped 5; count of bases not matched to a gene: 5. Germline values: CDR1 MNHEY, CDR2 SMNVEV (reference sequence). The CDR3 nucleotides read TGTGCCAGCAGTTTAATAGGGGGCTCGACTGAAGCTTTCTTT. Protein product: CASSLIGGSTEAFF.

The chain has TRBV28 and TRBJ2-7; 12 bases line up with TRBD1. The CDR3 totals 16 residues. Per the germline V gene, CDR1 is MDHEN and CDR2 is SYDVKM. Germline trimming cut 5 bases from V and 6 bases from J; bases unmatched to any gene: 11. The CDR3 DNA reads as TGTGCCAGCAGTCCATTTACCGGGACAGGGGGCGCCGAGCAGTACTTC. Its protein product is CASSPFTGTGGAEQYF.

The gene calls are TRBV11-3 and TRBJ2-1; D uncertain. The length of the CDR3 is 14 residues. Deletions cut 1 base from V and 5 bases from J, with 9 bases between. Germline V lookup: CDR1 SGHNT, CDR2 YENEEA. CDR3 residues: CASSLVSVDNEQFF. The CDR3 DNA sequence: TGTGCCAGCAGCTTAGTTTCGGTAGACAATGAGCAGTTCTTC.